This T cell receptor beta chain was captured in a study of OX40 agonist ivuxolimab in advanced cancers. The data were produced by immunoSEQ multiplex PCR, yet TCRdb's version contains in-frame clones alone and is incomplete. Of about 30,000 clones in the sample, roughly nine tenths were seen once. V lost 7 bases, J lost 1 base, and 15 bases lay in between. Germline assignment: CDR1 SGHVS and CDR2 FNYEAQ. The CDR3 is 15 amino acids. This TCR was sampled from an adult with an advanced solid tumor such as melanoma, head and neck, liver or kidney cancer. The V call is TRBV7-6, the J call TRBJ2-3, with D unclear. The material sequenced was CD4+ or CD8+ T cells sorted from blood, taken in a trial of the OX40 agonist ivuxolimab. Here the CDR3 DNA reads TGTGCCAGCACCTTTTCGGGTTTTGGCACAGATACGCAGTATTTT. Translating gives CASTFSGFGTDTQYF.